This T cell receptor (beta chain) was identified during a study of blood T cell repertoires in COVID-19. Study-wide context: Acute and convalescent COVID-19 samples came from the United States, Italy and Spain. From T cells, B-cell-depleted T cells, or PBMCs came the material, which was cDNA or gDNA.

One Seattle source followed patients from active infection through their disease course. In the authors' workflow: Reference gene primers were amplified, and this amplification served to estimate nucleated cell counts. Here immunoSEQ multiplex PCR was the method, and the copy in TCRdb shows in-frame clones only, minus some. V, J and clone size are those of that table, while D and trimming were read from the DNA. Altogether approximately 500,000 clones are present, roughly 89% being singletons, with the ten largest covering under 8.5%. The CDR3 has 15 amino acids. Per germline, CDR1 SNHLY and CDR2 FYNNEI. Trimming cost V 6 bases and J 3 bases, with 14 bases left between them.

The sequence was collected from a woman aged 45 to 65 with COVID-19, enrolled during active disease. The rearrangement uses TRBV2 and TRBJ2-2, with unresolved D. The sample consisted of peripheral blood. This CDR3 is CASSAQFFYTGELFF. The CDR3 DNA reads TGTGCCAGCAGCGCACAGTTTTTTTACACCGGGGAGCTGTTTTTT.